This TCR beta chain came from a study of T cell responses to AZD1222 COVID-19 vaccine. Notes on the study in general: White British people made up most donors, females outnumbered males, and clonal diversity was possibly underestimated. Unmutated regions of variants are reportedly targeted by nearly half of spike-specific TCRs. The breadth and depth of Spike-specific TCRs increased once two AZD1222 doses had been given. Seropositive AZD1222 recipients at baseline numbered only five or six.

Comment on this clone: Antigen: not known.

TCRdb's copy holds only in-frame clones and misses some; the assay was immunoSEQ multiplex PCR. The sample includes 110,000 to 150,000 clones, 92% seen only once; the top ten take about 3.7%. The CDR3 totals 18 residues. Germline loops: CDR1 LGHNA, CDR2 YNFKEQ. Between the trimmed V and J ends, which lost 2 bases and 0 bases, there was a span of 17 bases. The clonotype was recovered from an adult in good health. This material consisted of peripheral blood, taken on day 0 of AZD1222 vaccination. The rearrangement uses TRBV4-2 and TRBJ2-1, with D possibly being TRBD2 (6 bases). DNA for the CDR3: TGTGCCAGCAGCCAATTAGAGGGACTCCGAACCTCCTACAATGAGCAGTTCTTC. It is translated as CASSQLEGLRTSYNEQFF.